The 16 T cell receptor beta chains presented below share a single source sample, sequenced in a study of T cell responses to AZD1222 COVID-19 vaccine. TCRdb's table, derived via immunoSEQ multiplex PCR, lists solely in-frame clones and lacks some. The sample shows some 170,000 clones, roughly nine tenths of them seen only once. Sequenced here: peripheral blood, sampled 28 days after the second AZD1222 dose. The receptors were sampled from an adult who received the AZD1222 COVID-19 vaccine.

This chain uses TRBV5-1 with TRBJ2-5, with 7 bases identical to TRBD1. CDR3 length: 16 amino acids. CDR1 and CDR2 (germline): SGHRS, YFSETQ. With V trimmed by 2 bases and J by 5 bases, 12 bases remained unmatched. For the CDR3, the DNA is TGCGCCAGCAGCTTTACCAGGGGGAGAGCAGGCGAGACCCAGTACTTC. Translated, it gives CASSFTRGRAGETQYF.

The rearrangement joins TRBV3-1 (or the pseudogene TRBV3-2) to TRBJ2-1; 7 bases are shared with TRBD2. The V gene's germline CDR1 is LGHDT and CDR2 YNNKEL (reference sequence). Trimming cost V 8 bases and J 1 base; bases outside gene matches: 14. CDR3 length: 17 amino acids. The CDR3 spells CASGRTSRRWSYNEQFF. CDR3 DNA: TGTGCCAGCGGTAGGACTAGTCGTCGGTGGTCCTACAATGAGCAGTTCTTC.

J is TRBJ1-1 and V is TRBV2, with D unresolved. V was shortened by 10 bases and J by 0 bases, with 12 bases between the two germline ends. CDR1 and CDR2 from the germline V gene are SNHLY and FYNNEI. The CDR3 has 13 residues. The CDR3 nucleotides read TGTGCCACCGGGCCCGTTTTGAACACTGAAGCTTTCTTT. This codes for CATGPVLNTEAFF.

The J gene is TRBJ2-1, the V gene TRBV6-5, with a weak D call TRBD2 (6 bases). Deletions cut 4 bases from V and 9 bases from J, with 13 bases between. The CDR3 covers 13 residues. Germline V gene sequence: CDR1 MNHEY, CDR2 SVGAGI. Written as DNA, the CDR3 is TGTGCCAGCAGTTCGAGGGAGGTCGGTGAGCAGTTCTTC. Its protein is CASSSREVGEQFF.

This chain connects TRBV7-2 to TRBJ1-1; TRBD1 might be the D (6 bases). The CDR3 consists of 15 residues. Trimming cost V 0 bases and J 0 bases, with 8 bases left between them. Germline CDR1 and CDR2: SGHTA and FQGNSA. Written as DNA, the CDR3 is TGTGCCAGCAGCTTAGCGGGACACATGAACACTGAAGCTTTCTTT. It encodes CASSLAGHMNTEAFF.

The chain employs TRBV6-5 and TRBJ1-6; 7 nucleotides align to TRBD1. V trimming: 2 bases; J trimming: 10 bases; junction bases outside the gene matches: 8. The germline gives CDR1 MNHEY, CDR2 SVGAGI. CDR3 length equals 15 residues. The CDR3 is CASSYAGTALSPLHF. CDR3 coding DNA: TGTGCCAGCAGTTACGCCGGGACAGCCCTCTCACCCCTCCACTTT.

This chain links TRBV4-1 with TRBJ1-6; D possibly corresponds to TRBD1 (6 bases). Trimming stripped 4 bases from V and 10 bases from J, with 20 bases between. CDR3 length: 16 amino acids. Germline CDR1 reads MGHRA; CDR2 reads YSYEKL. In DNA, the CDR3 is TGCGCCAGCAGCCCACAGGGACACCAGGTGAAGTCACCCCTCCACTTT. Its protein is CASSPQGHQVKSPLHF.

This chain connects TRBV30 to TRBJ1-1; the D gene is possibly TRBD1 (5 bases). CDR1 is GTSNPN and CDR2 is SVGIG in the germline V gene (reference sequence). V shed 0 bases and J shed 11 bases, with 16 bases lying between them. The CDR3 length is 13 residues. The CDR3: CAWSVQERFRAFF. CDR3 bases: TGTGCCTGGAGTGTACAGGAGAGGTTTAGGGCTTTCTTT.

The V gene is TRBV19, the J gene TRBJ2-3; the D is unclear. Between the trimmed V and J ends, which lost 6 bases and 6 bases, there was a span of 16 bases. The CDR3 contains 14 residues. Per germline, CDR1 LNHDA and CDR2 SQIVND (reference sequence). CDR3 sequence reads: CASSVTAARDTQYF. CDR3 in DNA: TGTGCCAGTAGCGTAACAGCAGCTCGCGATACGCAGTATTTT. Full variable domain (outside the CDR3, taken from reference TRBV19 and TRBJ2-3): DGGITQSPKYLFRKEGQNVTLSCEQNLNHDAMYWYRQDPGQGLRLIYYSQIVNDFQKGDIAEGYSVSREKKESFPLTVTSAQKNPTAFYLCASSVTAARDTQYFGPGTRLTVL.

This rearrangement joins TRBV10-3 to TRBJ2-7; 11 bases agree with TRBD1. The junction had 3 bases not matched to a gene; V was cut back by 6 bases and J by 5 bases. Germline CDR1 is ENHRY and CDR2 is SYGVKD. The CDR3 covers 13 residues. In nucleotides, the CDR3 is TGTGCCATCAGCGGACAGGGGGCCGACGAGCAGTACTTC. It specifies CAISGQGADEQYF.

The J gene is TRBJ2-7, the V gene TRBV6-5; weak D call: TRBD1 (6 bases). The CDR3 has 14 amino acids. Trimming took off 5 bases at V and 3 bases at J, with 14 bases between the two ends. Germline values: CDR1 MNHEY, CDR2 SVGAGI. CDR3: CASSPLRTVYEQYF. The CDR3 DNA reads as TGTGCCAGCAGTCCCCTGCGGACAGTCTACGAGCAGTACTTC.

The chain has TRBV30 and TRBJ2-7, with TRBD1 as a possible D gene (6 bases). Trimming left V 3 bases short and J 5 bases short, with 11 bases between. The CDR3 is 12 amino acids. Germline CDR1 is GTSNPN and CDR2 is SVGIG (reference sequence). The chain's CDR3 is CAWSAQGDEQYF. CDR3 sequence (DNA): TGTGCCTGGAGCGCACAGGGTGACGAGCAGTACTTC.

The V gene is TRBV14, the J gene TRBJ2-3, with unresolved D. The germline gives CDR1 SGHDN, CDR2 FVKESK. CDR3 length: 14 residues. V was clipped by 5 bases and J by 0 bases, with 9 bases between them. CDR3 bases: TGTGCCAGCAGCTTTTCAGCTAGCACAGATACGCAGTATTTT. This gives the protein CASSFSASTDTQYF.

The gene calls are TRBV7-2 and TRBJ2-2; TRBD1 might be the D (6 bases). The CDR3 spans 16 residues. Germline lookup yields CDR1 SGHTA and CDR2 FQGNSA. Trimming removed 3 bases from V and 5 bases from J, with 16 bases in between. CDR3 loop: CASSLQGHLGTGELFF. The CDR3 DNA is TGTGCCAGCAGCTTGCAGGGGCATCTAGGTACCGGGGAGCTGTTTTTT.

V usage is TRBV5-4 and J usage is TRBJ1-2, with unresolved D. CDR1 and CDR2 (germline): SGHNT, YYREEE (reference sequence). This CDR3 has 13 residues. Between the trimmed V and J ends, which lost 0 bases and 3 bases, there was a span of 6 bases. The CDR3: CASSLGRHYGYTF. The CDR3 DNA reads TGTGCCAGCAGCTTGGGCAGGCACTATGGCTACACCTTC.

The chain has TRBV6-5 and TRBJ2-7; 8 positions agree with TRBD2. Germline V gene lookup returns CDR1 MNHEY and CDR2 SVGAGI. The CDR3 spans 16 residues. The V gene end was trimmed by 3 bases and the J gene end by 2 bases; junction bases not matched to a gene: 9. CDR3 bases: TGTGCCAGCAGTTATCTCGGGGGGGGAGTCCCCTACGAGCAGTACTTC. This codes for CASSYLGGGVPYEQYF.